The 9 T cell receptor beta chains below were found in one sample sequenced in a study of T cell changes during pregnancy in multiple sclerosis. The method was immunoSEQ multiplex PCR; TCRdb's version includes in-frame clones alone and lacks a portion of them. The repertoire has 70,000 to 85,000 clones, around 92% of them found once; the top ten carry 2.6%. This sample comprised peripheral blood, obtained before pregnancy. Receptors originate from a female donor with multiple sclerosis, enrolled in a pregnancy study.

The CDR3 loop is CSAGSQVEQYF. The CDR3 nucleotides read TGCAGTGCTGGGAGTCAGGTCGAGCAGTACTTC. The V and J genes are TRBV20-1 and TRBJ2-7, with TRBD2 as a possible D gene (5 bases). Trimming removed 5 bases at V and 6 bases at J, with 11 bases between. The CDR3 length is 11 residues. The germline V gene encodes CDR1 DFQATT and CDR2 SNEGSKA (reference sequence).

The V call is TRBV9, the J call TRBJ2-1, with a weak D call TRBD2 (6 bases). The CDR3 contains 17 residues. Germline values: CDR1 SGDLS, CDR2 YYNGEE. V lost 0 bases to trimming and J lost 7 bases, with 20 bases between them. The CDR3 loop reads CASSVALGKVGGNEQFF. As DNA, the CDR3 is TGTGCCAGCAGCGTAGCGTTAGGGAAGGTCGGGGGAAATGAGCAGTTCTTC.

This clone was recorded only once. The gene calls are TRBV11-2 and TRBJ1-4; 9 bases line up with TRBD1. The V gene end was trimmed by 5 bases and the J gene end by 3 bases; junction bases not matched to a gene: 10. This CDR3 has 17 residues. CDR1 is SGHAT and CDR2 is FQNNGV in the germline V gene. The CDR3 sequence is CASSLRQGVRANEKLFF. As DNA, the CDR3 is TGTGCCAGCAGCCTTCGACAGGGGGTGAGGGCTAATGAAAAACTGTTTTTT.

This clone came up once. V gene TRBV5-4 combines with J gene TRBJ1-6; TRBD1 agrees at 7 bases. Germline CDR1 and CDR2: SGHNT and YYREEE (reference sequence). V trimming: 2 bases; J trimming: 8 bases; junction bases outside the gene matches: 4. The CDR3 extends over 14 amino acids. The CDR3 here is CASSLGTADSPLHF. The CDR3 DNA follows: TGTGCCAGCAGCTTAGGGACAGCAGATTCACCCCTCCACTTT.

In this sample, this clone turned up a few times. The genes are TRBV29-1 and TRBJ1-1, with D hard to call. From germline, CDR1 is SQVTM and CDR2 ANQGSEA. The CDR3 loop spans 9 amino acids. V was shortened by 1 base and J by 11 bases, with 5 bases between the two germline ends. The CDR3 DNA is TGCAGCGTTGAAGCGGAGGCTTTCTTT. The encoded protein is CSVEAEAFF. Full variable domain (outside the CDR3, taken from reference TRBV29-1 and TRBJ1-1): SAVISQKPSRDICQRGTSLTIQCQVDSQVTMMFWYRQQPGQSLTLIATANQGSEATYESGFVIDKFPISRPNLTFSTLTVSNMSPEDSSIYLCSVEAEAFFGQGTRLTVV.

The CDR3 coding sequence is TGCGCCAGCAGCCCTTTGGCGGGGGGGGCCGACACCGGGGAGCTGTTTTTT. Translating gives CASSPLAGGADTGELFF. The V and J genes are TRBV5-1 and TRBJ2-2; 9 bases align to TRBD2. Germline V gene sequence: CDR1 SGHRS, CDR2 YFSETQ. V gave up 4 bases and J gave up 3 bases; unmatched junction bases: 10. The CDR3 extends over 17 amino acids. Full variable domain (rest looked up from reference TRBV5-1 and TRBJ2-2): KAGVTQTPRYLIKTRGQQVTLSCSPISGHRSVSWYQQTPGQGLQFLFEYFSETQRNKGNFPGRFSGRQFSNSRSEMNVSTLELGDSALYLCASSPLAGGADTGELFFGEGSRLTVL.

The chain recombines TRBV19 with TRBJ1-5; 9 bases fit TRBD1. The CDR3 is 16 amino acids. J lost 9 bases, V lost 0 bases, and 9 bases had no gene match. The germline V gene encodes CDR1 LNHDA and CDR2 SQIVND (reference sequence). CDR3 DNA: TGTGCCAGTAGTATAGAACCGGGACAGGGTACAGGGCCCCAGCATTTT. Residues: CASSIEPGQGTGPQHF.

This chain connects TRBV27 to TRBJ2-3, with a possible D match to TRBD2 (6 bases). Per germline, CDR1 MNHEY and CDR2 SMNVEV (reference sequence). The CDR3 is 15 amino acids. The V gene lost 2 bases and the J gene lost 5 bases, with 14 bases spanning the gap. CDR3 nucleotide sequence: TGTGCCAGCAGTTTAACGACGGGAGTAGGAGATACGCAGTATTTT. It specifies CASSLTTGVGDTQYF.

The genes are TRBV4-3 and TRBJ1-2; TRBD1 aligns across 8 bases. CDR1 LGHNA and CDR2 YSLEER come from the germline V gene. The trim removed 3 bases at V and 8 bases at J, leaving 8 bases unmatched. The CDR3 sequence is 14 residues long. The CDR3 DNA reads TGCGCCAGCAGCCAGCAAGAGGGGACAGGCGGCTACACCTTC. Translated: CASSQQEGTGGYTF.